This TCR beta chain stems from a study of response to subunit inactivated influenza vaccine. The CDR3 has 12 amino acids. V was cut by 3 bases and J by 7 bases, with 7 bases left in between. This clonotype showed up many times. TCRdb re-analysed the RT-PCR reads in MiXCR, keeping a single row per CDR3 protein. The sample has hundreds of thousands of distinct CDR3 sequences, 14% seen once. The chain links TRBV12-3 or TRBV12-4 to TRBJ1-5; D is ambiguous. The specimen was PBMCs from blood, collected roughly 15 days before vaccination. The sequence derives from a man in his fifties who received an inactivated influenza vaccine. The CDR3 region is CASSFLGQPQHF. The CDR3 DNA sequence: TGTGCCAGCAGTTTTTTGGGCCAGCCCCAGCATTTT.